Listed here are 24 T cell receptor beta chains from one sample, sequenced in a study of CD8+ T cells in alopecia areata. Reverse transcription of extracted RNA yielded cDNA, which provided the sequencing template. TCRdb's table, derived via immunoSEQ multiplex PCR, lists solely in-frame clones and lacks some. Counted here are about 150,000 clones, about nine tenths occurring once; the ten biggest clones make up about 15%. The material sequenced was CD8+ T cells sorted from blood, taken at week 0. The receptors stem from a human donor with alopecia areata.

This clone was detected once. The chain combines TRBV27 with TRBJ2-5; D unresolved. V lost 6 bases and J lost 3, with 14 bases in between. This CDR3 has 14 residues. Germline-derived CDR1 and CDR2 are MNHEY and SMNVEV (reference sequence). Here the CDR3 reads CASRNLEEKETQYF. The DNA for the CDR3 is TGTGCCAGCAGGAACCTCGAGGAGAAAGAGACCCAGTACTTC.

A remark on this clone: One end of the junction varies from germline; a read error may be responsible. The chain has TRBV7-8 and TRBJ2-3; D could derive from TRBD1 or TRBD2 (7 bases each). CDR3 length equals 15 residues. Germline CDR1 SGHVS, CDR2 FQNEAQ. CDR3 protein: CASSVAGGGTDTQYF. The CDR3 DNA reads TGTGCCAGCAGCGTAGCAGGGGGGGGCACAGATACGCAGTATTTT.

The V and J genes are TRBV2 and TRBJ2-1; D possibly corresponds to TRBD1 (6 bases). Germline V gene data show CDR1 as SNHLY and CDR2 as FYNNEI. V dropped 7 bases and J dropped 2 bases, with 15 bases sitting between them. The CDR3 spans 15 residues. CDR3 in amino acids: CASNMGQDPYNEQFF. In nucleotides, the CDR3 is TGTGCCAGCAACATGGGACAAGATCCCTACAATGAGCAGTTCTTC.

The chain is built from TRBV18 and TRBJ1-2; perhaps TRBD1 as D (5 bases). Germline CDR1 reads KGHSH; CDR2 reads LQKENI. This CDR3 is 13 amino acids long. Trimming removed 2 bases at V and 2 bases at J, with 6 bases between. CDR3 sequence (DNA): TGTGCCAGCTCACCAACAGGAAACTATGGCTACACCTTC. It specifies CASSPTGNYGYTF.

This clone was recorded only once. The chain links TRBV30 to TRBJ2-7; 8 positions match TRBD2. Germline loops: CDR1 GTSNPN, CDR2 SVGIG (reference sequence). The CDR3 consists of 14 residues. Trimming cost V 5 bases and J 0 bases; bases outside gene matches: 6. DNA for the CDR3: TGTGCCTGGGGCCCTAGCGGGCACTCCTACGAGCAGTACTTC. Residues: CAWGPSGHSYEQYF.

The chain carries TRBV7-7 and TRBJ1-5, with no clear D. The CDR3 covers 17 residues. CDR1 and CDR2 from the germline V gene are SSHAT and FNYEAQ (reference sequence). V dropped 4 bases and J dropped 5 bases, with 21 bases sitting between them. DNA of the CDR3: TGTGCCAGCAGCTCAGAGCCCACAAGAAAATACTATCAGCCCCAGCATTTT. It yields the protein CASSSEPTRKYYQPQHF. Full variable domain (rest looked up from reference TRBV7-7 and TRBJ1-5): GAGVSQSPRYKVTKRGQDVTLRCDPISSHATLYWYQQALGQGPEFLTYFNYEAQPDKSGLPSDRFSAERPEGSISTLTIQRTEQRDSAMYRCASSSEPTRKYYQPQHFGDGTRLSIL.

This sequence joins TRBV4-1 and TRBJ1-1; no definite D call. The CDR3 is made up of 13 amino acids. The V and J ends lost 4 bases and 1 base respectively, with 7 bases between them. Germline V gene lookup returns CDR1 MGHRA and CDR2 YSYEKL. Here the CDR3 DNA reads TGCGCCAGCAGCCGAGGTGGGAACACTGAAGCTTTCTTT. Translated, it gives CASSRGGNTEAFF.

This clone turned up a few times. The chain carries TRBV30 and TRBJ1-1, with TRBD1 as a possible D gene (5 bases). Germline loops: CDR1 GTSNPN, CDR2 SVGIG (reference sequence). The ends were cut back, 1 base at V and 6 bases at J, with 18 bases in the middle. This CDR3 is built from 15 residues. The chain's CDR3 is CAWSEYGTPAAEAFF. CDR3 bases: TGTGCCTGGAGTGAATACGGGACCCCGGCCGCTGAAGCTTTCTTT.

V gene TRBV29-1 combines with J gene TRBJ2-7; maybe TRBD1 (6 bases). Germline assignment: CDR1 SQVTM and CDR2 ANQGSEA. V lost 0 bases and J 9 bases, leaving 15 bases between the germline ends. This CDR3 has 13 amino acids. The CDR3 DNA sequence: TGCAGCGTTGAAGATGGGGGCCCCTCCGGGCAGTACTTC. Its protein product is CSVEDGGPSGQYF.

The chain recombines TRBV5-1 with TRBJ1-1; 8 nucleotides agree with TRBD1. CDR3 size: 15 residues. V was pared by 4 bases and J by 4 bases, with 9 bases of the junction left unmatched. Germline lookup yields CDR1 SGHRS and CDR2 YFSETQ. CDR3 coding DNA: TGCGCCAGCAGCGGGACCGGGACAGGAAGCACTGAAGCTTTCTTT. Encoded protein: CASSGTGTGSTEAFF.

V is TRBV2 and J is TRBJ1-2, with D hard to call. Trimming left V 5 bases short and J 7 bases short, with 8 bases between. CDR3 length equals 11 residues. Germline lookup yields CDR1 SNHLY and CDR2 FYNNEI. The CDR3 sequence: CASSLRAGYTF. The CDR3 bases are TGTGCCAGCAGTCTACGTGCTGGCTACACCTTC.

The V call is TRBV27, the J call TRBJ1-1, with a tentative D call TRBD1 (5 bases). The CDR3 totals 14 residues. CDR1 MNHEY and CDR2 SMNVEV come from the germline V gene (reference sequence). Trimming shortened V by 0 bases and J by 1 base, and 6 bases separated the two germline ends. As DNA, the CDR3 is TGTGCCAGCAGTTTATCCGGGACGAACACTGAAGCTTTCTTT. It specifies CASSLSGTNTEAFF.

Worth noting for this clone: One junction end does not reproduce the germline sequence, and a read error may be involved. The chain joins TRBV7-7 to TRBJ2-1; 7 bases match TRBD2. CDR3 length equals 12 residues. Germline CDR1 is SSHAT and CDR2 is FNYEAQ (reference sequence). CDR3 residues: CASSGEGNEQFF. In DNA, the CDR3 is TGTGCTAGCAGCGGGGAGGGGAATGAGCAGTTCTTC.

This chain links TRBV19 with TRBJ2-5, with 7 positions matching TRBD1. Per germline, CDR1 LNHDA and CDR2 SQIVND (reference sequence). The ends lost 5 bases at V and 0 bases at J; junction bases unmatched: 12. The CDR3 is 17 amino acids. CDR3 sequence (DNA): TGTGCCAGTAGTGATATTCGACAGGGCATTGACCAAGAGACCCAGTACTTC. As protein: CASSDIRQGIDQETQYF.

The chain uses TRBV7-6 and TRBJ2-7; D is possibly TRBD2 (5 bases). Germline loops: CDR1 SGHVS, CDR2 FNYEAQ. CDR3 length: 14 residues. Trimming left V 1 base short and J 7 bases short, with 14 bases between. CDR3 loop: CASSLGLARVEQYF. The CDR3 nucleotides read TGTGCCAGCAGCTTAGGCCTTGCGAGGGTAGAGCAGTACTTC.

In its sample, this clone was seen a few times. This sequence joins TRBV10-3 and TRBJ2-3, with D perhaps matching TRBD1 (6 bases). This CDR3 comprises 11 residues. V lost 7 bases and J 8 bases, leaving 10 bases between the germline ends. CDR1 ENHRY and CDR2 SYGVKD come from the germline V gene. The chain's CDR3 is CAITVGGTQYF. CDR3 coding DNA: TGTGCCATCACCGTAGGGGGTACGCAGTATTTT.

Remarks on this clone: Additional DNA sequences in this sample encode the identical CDR3. The chain carries TRBV4-1 and TRBJ2-3; D is uncertain. This CDR3 comprises 12 residues. Trimming removed 4 bases from V and 5 bases from J, with 7 bases in between. Germline-derived CDR1 and CDR2 are MGHRA and YSYEKL. The CDR3: CASSPTGDTQYF. CDR3 nucleotide sequence: TGCGCCAGCAGCCCCACTGGAGATACGCAGTATTTT.

This CDR3 is CATSEGRLYEQYF. CDR3 in DNA: TGTGCCACCAGCGAGGGGCGCTTATACGAGCAGTACTTC. This chain connects TRBV15 to TRBJ2-7; D is tentatively TRBD1 or TRBD2 (5 bases each). This CDR3 comprises 13 residues. Trimming shortened V by 5 bases and J by 4 bases, and 12 bases separated the two germline ends. CDR1 and CDR2 from the germline V gene are LNHNV and YYDKDF (reference sequence).

V and J are TRBV29-1 and TRBJ2-3; the D call may be TRBD1 or TRBD2 (5 bases each). Trimming took 3 bases from V and 4 from J, leaving 20 bases between them. The V gene's germline CDR1 is SQVTM and CDR2 ANQGSEA. The CDR3 extends over 16 amino acids. The CDR3 coding sequence is TGCAGCGTTGAGAGCCCCAACCTACGAGGGGCAGATACGCAGTATTTT. Its protein is CSVESPNLRGADTQYF.

The chain joins TRBV9 to TRBJ2-1; 10 bases map to TRBD2. Trimming took 0 bases from V and 7 from J; bases not matched to a gene: 7. CDR1 is SGDLS, CDR2 YYNGEE, per germline. The CDR3 is 16 amino acids. CDR3 protein: CASSVGGSGGQNEQFF. CDR3 DNA sequence: TGTGCCAGCAGCGTAGGTGGTAGCGGGGGGCAGAATGAGCAGTTCTTC.

The genes are TRBV29-1 and TRBJ2-3, with D possibly called TRBD1 or TRBD2 (5 bases each). The germline V gene encodes CDR1 SQVTM and CDR2 ANQGSEA. V was trimmed by 3 bases and J by 6 bases, leaving 7 bases between them. This CDR3 contains 11 residues. In DNA form, the CDR3 reads TGCAGCGTTGATGAGGGGGATACGCAGTATTTT. Residues: CSVDEGDTQYF.

The count of this clone is one. The rearrangement joins TRBV6-5 to TRBJ2-2; D may be TRBD2 (5 bases). The germline V gene has CDR1 MNHEY and CDR2 SVGAGI. With 0 bases removed from V and 0 bases from J, the gap between germline ends came to 8 bases. The CDR3 consists of 16 residues. This CDR3 is CASSYSRAANTGELFF. The CDR3 region has the DNA TGTGCCAGCAGTTACTCGAGGGCAGCGAACACCGGGGAGCTGTTTTTT.

A single count supports this clone. This chain links TRBV2 with TRBJ1-2; TRBD1 matches at 9 bases. Per the germline V gene, CDR1 is SNHLY and CDR2 is FYNNEI. V trimming: 5 bases; J trimming: 4 bases; junction bases outside the gene matches: 5. The CDR3 has 14 residues. CDR3 in amino acids: CASSPGTGFYGYTF. The CDR3 coding sequence is TGTGCCAGCAGTCCCGGGACAGGGTTCTATGGCTACACCTTC. Full variable domain (remainder filled in from reference TRBV2 and TRBJ1-2): EPEVTQTPSHQVTQMGQEVILRCVPISNHLYFYWYRQILGQKVEFLVSFYNNEISEKSEIFDDQFSVERPDGSNFTLKIRSTKLEDSAMYFCASSPGTGFYGYTFGSGTRLTVV.

This clone has a single count. The chain couples TRBV15 to TRBJ2-1; 7 nucleotides agree with TRBD1. Germline CDR1 and CDR2: LNHNV and YYDKDF (reference sequence). The CDR3 consists of 18 residues. Losses at the gene ends were 2 bases for V and 6 bases for J; bases not matched to a gene: 16. The CDR3 sequence: CATSRQPPRQGTINEQFF. The CDR3 coding sequence is TGTGCCACCAGCAGACAACCGCCTAGACAGGGAACGATCAATGAGCAGTTCTTC.